These 5 T cell receptor beta chains originate from one sample sequenced in a study of T cells after yellow fever vaccination. In TCRdb, the 5' RACE reads were re-called with MiXCR into one record per CDR3 protein. The table lists around 70,000 distinct CDR3 sequences, approximately 7% of them singletons. This material consisted of CD8+ T cells sorted from PBMCs, taken 5 to 6 days after the first yellow fever vaccination. Receptor source: a man younger than 35 who received the YFV17D yellow fever vaccine.

The J gene is TRBJ2-1, the V gene TRBV7-6; TRBD2 aligns across 15 bases. The CDR3 has 17 amino acids. The V gene's germline CDR1 is SGHVS and CDR2 FNYEAQ. The junction had 6 bases not matched to a gene; V was cut back by 5 bases and J by 4 bases. The CDR3: CASSPGTSGGKYNEQFF. DNA for the CDR3: TGTGCCAGCAGCCCCGGGACTAGCGGGGGGAAATACAATGAGCAGTTCTTC. Supplemented by reference TRBV7-6 and TRBJ2-1, the full variable domain reads GAGVSQSPRYKVTKRGQDVALRCDPISGHVSLYWYRQALGQGPEFLTYFNYEAQQDKSGLPNDRFSAERPEGSISTLTIQRTEQRDSAMYRCASSPGTSGGKYNEQFFGPGTRLTVL.

V gene TRBV11-2 combines with J gene TRBJ2-7, with D uncertain. V lost 1 base and J 4 bases, leaving 8 bases between the germline ends. The CDR3 consists of 13 residues. The V gene's germline CDR1 is SGHAT and CDR2 FQNNGV. CDR3 sequence: CASSLGPPYEQYV. The CDR3 coding sequence is TGTGCCAGCAGCTTAGGGCCCCCGTACGAGCAGTACGTC.

The count of this clonotype is one. Just one base apart from a much larger clone, this may be a read error. V is TRBV4-1 and J is TRBJ1-4, with D perhaps matching TRBD1 (6 bases). The CDR3 has 11 amino acids. CDR1 and CDR2 from the germline V gene are MGHRA and YSYEKL. V was cut by 4 bases and J by 16 bases, with 13 bases left in between. Here the CDR3 DNA reads TGCGCCAGCAGCCGCCGAGGGACACAGTTTTTT. This encodes CASSRRGTQFF.

As concerns this clonotype: A much larger clone differs from this one at a single base, so this may be a read error. V usage is TRBV7-7 and J usage is TRBJ2-1; TRBD1 aligns across 10 bases. The CDR3 loop spans 15 amino acids. Germline CDR1 SSHAT, CDR2 FNYEAQ (reference sequence). V was pared by 5 bases and J by 9 bases, with 10 bases of the junction left unmatched. The CDR3 loop is CASSIGTGVVIEQFF. CDR3 DNA sequence: TGTGCCAGCAGCATCGGGACAGGGGTAGTCATTGAGCAGTTCTTC.

This clonotype showed up many times. The rearrangement links TRBV30 to TRBJ2-1; D is unresolved. Trimming cost V 2 bases and J 7 bases, with 12 bases left between them. The CDR3 sequence is 13 residues long. Germline V gene data show CDR1 as GTSNPN and CDR2 as SVGIG (reference sequence). The CDR3 region is CAWSSSSINEQFF. DNA of the CDR3: TGTGCCTGGAGTTCAAGTAGTATAAATGAGCAGTTCTTC.